The TCR beta chain under discussion was sequenced for a study of blood T cell repertoires in COVID-19. Background on the study: The analysed material was cDNA or gDNA that came from T cells, B-cell-depleted T cells, or PBMCs.

Per the authors' pipeline: Amplification of reference gene primers provided the estimated nucleated cell counts. Here immunoSEQ multiplex PCR was the method, and the copy in TCRdb shows in-frame clones only, minus some. V and J calls and clone size are given by that table; D and trimming were obtained from the DNA. The table records some 240,000 clones, roughly 80% of them present only once. This clone appeared once. The CDR3 loop spans 15 amino acids. Germline V gene data show CDR1 as SGHNT and CDR2 as YYREEE (reference sequence). V was pared by 3 bases and J by 3 bases, with 12 bases between. The sample was peripheral blood. The J gene is TRBJ1-4, the V gene TRBV5-4; D uncertain. The source of this sequence is a woman aged 60-75 years with active or convalescent COVID-19. The CDR3 DNA sequence: TGTGCCAGCAGCTCTACCCGGGGTCCTAATGAAAAACTGTTTTTT. Protein sequence: CASSSTRGPNEKLFF.